These 9 T cell receptor beta chains were all obtained from the same sample, sequenced in a study of blood T cell repertoires in COVID-19. Sequencing was performed with immunoSEQ multiplex PCR; in TCRdb, only in-frame clones are kept and a portion is missing. Of about 58,000 clones listed, about four fifths are singletons. The material sequenced was peripheral blood. The source is a human donor in a cohort sampled during active COVID-19.

This clone occurred once. In nucleotides, the CDR3 is TGTGCCAGTAGTCCAGGGACACTAGGAAACACCATATATTTT. Translated: CASSPGTLGNTIYF. V is TRBV19 and J is TRBJ1-3; D might be TRBD1 (6 bases). V lost 5 bases, J lost 4 bases, and 12 bases lay in between. The CDR3 runs 14 residues. From germline, CDR1 is LNHDA and CDR2 SQIVND (reference sequence).

This chain joins TRBV12-5 and TRBJ1-6, with D unclear. V dropped 3 bases and J dropped 10 bases, with 13 bases sitting between them. The CDR3 contains 14 residues. Germline V gives CDR1 LGHNT, CDR2 FRNRAP. In DNA, the CDR3 is TGTGCTAGTGGTTTTGAAGCGGGGATCTCACCCCTCCACTTT. Translating it yields CASGFEAGISPLHF.

This clone occurred a few times. This sequence joins TRBV4-3 and TRBJ2-3; TRBD2 matches at 9 bases. This CDR3 contains 18 residues. Germline values: CDR1 LGHNA, CDR2 YSLEER. Trimming cost V 0 bases and J 8 bases; bases outside gene matches: 15. CDR3 DNA: TGCGCCAGCAGCCAAGAATGGGCGCGGGAGGGCCATTTGGCTACGCAGTATTTT. Protein sequence: CASSQEWAREGHLATQYF.

The chain has TRBV14 and TRBJ1-3; 10 bases are a match to TRBD1. V trimming: 6 bases; J trimming: 2 bases; junction bases outside the gene matches: 1. This CDR3 has 14 amino acids. Per the germline V gene, CDR1 is SGHDN and CDR2 is FVKESK. The CDR3 DNA follows: TGTGCCAGCAGAGGACAGGGGGCTGGAAACACCATATATTTT. It encodes CASRGQGAGNTIYF. Drawing the rest from reference TRBV14 and TRBJ1-3, the complete variable domain is EAGVTQFPSHSVIEKGQTVTLRCDPISGHDNLYWYRRVMGKEIKFLLHFVKESKQDESGMPNNRFLAERTGGTYSTLKVQPAELEDSGVYFCASRGQGAGNTIYFGEGSWLTVV.

This clone was recorded once. V gene TRBV4-3 combines with J gene TRBJ1-1; TRBD1 might be the D (6 bases). V dropped 1 base and J dropped 0 bases, with 15 bases sitting between them. The CDR3 contains 17 residues. Germline loops: CDR1 LGHNA, CDR2 YSLEER. CDR3 region: CASSQAPDGGLNTEAFF. CDR3 coding DNA: TGCGCCAGCAGCCAAGCGCCAGACGGGGGGCTGAACACTGAAGCTTTCTTT.

About this clone: The same CDR3 also results from other DNA sequences found in this sample. The rearrangement uses TRBV11-2 and TRBJ2-7; the D gene is possibly TRBD1 (6 bases). The V end lost 0 bases, the J end lost 5 bases, and 14 bases lay between the germline ends. Germline V gene data show CDR1 as SGHAT and CDR2 as FQNNGV. The CDR3 loop spans 15 amino acids. In DNA form, the CDR3 reads TGTGCCAGCAGCTTAGAGCCAGACAGGATTCACGAGCAGTACTTC. It specifies CASSLEPDRIHEQYF.

The chain employs TRBV7-9 and TRBJ2-7, with 8 bases that match TRBD2. CDR1 SEHNR and CDR2 FQNEAQ come from the germline V gene (reference sequence). The CDR3 contains 11 residues. Unmatched junction bases numbered 1, after V lost 5 bases and J lost 7 bases. As DNA, the CDR3 is TGTGCCAGCAGCGAGCGGGGGGAGCAGTACTTC. Residues: CASSERGEQYF.

About this clone: Relative to the germline gene, one junction end is altered; a read error may explain this. The chain employs TRBV12-3 or TRBV12-4 and TRBJ1-1, with 8 bases aligning to TRBD1. CDR3 length equals 13 residues. The CDR3 sequence: CASSRAQGADAFF. DNA of the CDR3: TGTGCCAGCAGCAGGGCCCAGGGGGCTGATGCTTTCTTT.

The V gene is TRBV27, the J gene TRBJ2-7; 7 bases map to TRBD1. V dropped 6 bases and J dropped 1; count of bases not matched to a gene: 9. Per germline, CDR1 MNHEY and CDR2 SMNVEV (reference sequence). This CDR3 is 15 amino acids long. The CDR3 loop is CASRKQGLVSYEQYF. Written as DNA, the CDR3 is TGTGCCAGCAGGAAACAGGGGTTAGTTTCCTACGAGCAGTACTTC.